These 32 T cell receptor beta chains came from one sample sequenced in a study of shared T cell receptors in the human thymus. The assay was immunoSEQ multiplex PCR, and TCRdb's table has in-frame clones only and misses some. The data hold roughly 710,000 clones, with approximately 85% observed a single time. This sample also belongs to another study, concerning human thymus T cells.

The sequenced sample consisted of thymocytes. The receptors here all came from a girl under three years old with a congenital heart defect.

The rearrangement uses TRBV7-6 and TRBJ2-2; tentative D call: TRBD1 (6 bases). CDR3 length equals 21 residues. Germline V gene sequence: CDR1 SGHVS, CDR2 FNYEAQ. The V gene lost 5 bases and the J gene lost 0 bases, with 28 bases spanning the gap. The CDR3 DNA reads as TGTGCCAGCAGCCCCTCTCACACACCCGGACAGACGGTATCGAACACCGGGGAGCTGTTTTTT. It encodes CASSPSHTPGQTVSNTGELFF. The entire variable domain, with the rest obtained from reference TRBV7-6 and TRBJ2-2, is as follows: GAGVSQSPRYKVTKRGQDVALRCDPISGHVSLYWYRQALGQGPEFLTYFNYEAQQDKSGLPNDRFSAERPEGSISTLTIQRTEQRDSAMYRCASSPSHTPGQTVSNTGELFFGEGSRLTVL.

This clone showed up just a few times. V and J are TRBV28 and TRBJ2-7, with 9 bases fitting TRBD1. This CDR3 has 14 residues. Germline V gene sequence: CDR1 MDHEN, CDR2 SYDVKM. With 5 bases clipped from V and 6 bases from J, the junction kept 8 bases outside the gene matches. The DNA for the CDR3 is TGTGCCAGCAGTCCTCACAGGGGGCAAGGCGAGCAGTACTTC. Translating gives CASSPHRGQGEQYF.

This chain uses TRBV4-1 with TRBJ2-7; D ambiguous. The CDR3 totals 15 residues. CDR1 is MGHRA, CDR2 YSYEKL, per germline. V was clipped by 0 bases and J by 1 base, with 10 bases between them. The CDR3 DNA follows: TGCGCCAGCAGCCAAGAGGAGAGGCTGTCCTACGAGCAGTACTTC. This translates into CASSQEERLSYEQYF.

The chain combines TRBV7-6 with TRBJ2-5; D might be TRBD1 (6 bases). From germline, CDR1 is SGHVS and CDR2 FNYEAQ. This CDR3 is 15 amino acids long. The V gene lost 1 base and the J gene lost 4 bases, with 13 bases spanning the gap. CDR3: CASSLDRVSRETQYF. The DNA for the CDR3 is TGTGCCAGCAGCTTAGACAGGGTTTCTCGAGAGACCCAGTACTTC.

This clone was seen a single time. V gene TRBV5-5 combines with J gene TRBJ1-5, with D possibly TRBD1 on 6 matching bases. The CDR3 consists of 13 residues. V was trimmed by 5 bases and J by 8 bases, leaving 14 bases between them. The V gene's germline CDR1 is SGHKS and CDR2 YYEKEE (reference sequence). The CDR3: CASRPDRYEPQHF. The DNA for the CDR3 is TGTGCCAGCAGACCCGACAGGTACGAGCCCCAGCATTTT.

The rearrangement links TRBV10-3 to TRBJ2-3; the D gene is possibly TRBD2 (6 bases). The V end lost 1 base, the J end lost 3 bases, and 14 bases lay between the germline ends. Germline V gene data show CDR1 as ENHRY and CDR2 as SYGVKD. There are 16 residues in the CDR3. CDR3 amino acids: CAISEWASEGTDTQYF. Here the CDR3 DNA reads TGTGCCATCAGTGAGTGGGCTAGCGAGGGTACAGATACGCAGTATTTT.

The CDR3 bases are TGTGCCAGCAGCTTGAATGATCCAGATGGCTACACCTTC. Translation: CASSLNDPDGYTF. The J gene is TRBJ1-2, the V gene TRBV5-8; no definite D call. Trimming shortened V by 1 base and J by 6 bases, and 10 bases separated the two germline ends. This CDR3 region has 13 residues. CDR1 is SGHTS and CDR2 is YDEGEE in the germline V gene. Full variable domain (remainder filled in from reference TRBV5-8 and TRBJ1-2): EAGVTQSPTHLIKTRGQQATLRCSPISGHTSVYWYQQALGLGLQFLLWYDEGEERNRGNFPPRFSGRQFPNYSSELNVNALELEDSALYLCASSLNDPDGYTFGSGTRLTVV.

This chain joins TRBV12-5 and TRBJ2-6, with TRBD2 identical over 12 bases. Trimming at V came to 0 bases and at J to 0 bases, leaving 12 bases not matched to a gene. Germline values: CDR1 LGHNT, CDR2 FRNRAP. The CDR3 contains 22 residues. The CDR3 region has the DNA TGTGCTAGTGGTTTGGTACAACCAGTGACTAGCGGGGGCCTCTCTGGGGCCAACGTCCTGACTTTC. Its protein product is CASGLVQPVTSGGLSGANVLTF.

The chain employs TRBV6-5 and TRBJ2-3; 9 nucleotides align to TRBD1. Per germline, CDR1 MNHEY and CDR2 SVGAGI. The CDR3 runs 16 residues. J lost 7 bases, V lost 4 bases, and 12 bases had no gene match. CDR3 sequence reads: CASSLITGTGRNTQYF. The CDR3 region has the DNA TGTGCCAGCAGTTTAATTACCGGGACAGGGAGAAATACGCAGTATTTT.

A few counts support this clone. V usage is TRBV5-4 and J usage is TRBJ1-2; D possibly corresponds to TRBD1 (6 bases). Trimming took 5 bases from V and 6 from J, leaving 14 bases between them. Germline CDR1 reads SGHNT; CDR2 reads YYREEE (reference sequence). This CDR3 has 13 residues. In DNA form, the CDR3 reads TGTGCCAGCAGATGTGGCAGGGGAAATGGCTACACCTTC. Translating it yields CASRCGRGNGYTF.

Points on this clone: The junction departs from germline at one end; a sequencing error may be responsible. The sample has other DNA sequences that encode this CDR3 too. V usage is TRBV11-2 and J usage is TRBJ1-6; weak D call: TRBD1 (5 bases). The CDR3 sequence is 16 residues long. The germline V gene encodes CDR1 SGHAT and CDR2 FQNNGV. The CDR3 nucleotides read TGTGCCAGCAGCTTCAAGGGGTGGTTGGATAATTCCCCCCTCCACTTT. This translates into CASSFKGWLDNSPLHF.

To note about this clone: Within the sample, other DNA sequences also encode this same CDR3. The chain has TRBV10-3 and TRBJ1-6, with TRBD1 identical over 7 bases. The CDR3 has 17 residues. The V gene's germline CDR1 is ENHRY and CDR2 SYGVKD. V was clipped by 4 bases and J by 7 bases; unmatched bases: 13. For the CDR3, the DNA is TGTGCCATCAGTGCTACAGGGGCCCTTGAGAAAAATTCACCCCTCCACTTT. Protein: CAISATGALEKNSPLHF.

This clone was observed once. This rearrangement joins TRBV29-1 to TRBJ2-1, with TRBD2 matching 10 bases. Unmatched junction bases numbered 7, after V lost 4 bases and J lost 7 bases. The CDR3 extends over 14 amino acids. Germline CDR1 SQVTM, CDR2 ANQGSEA. The CDR3 is CSVVGAGGINEQFF. The DNA of the CDR3 is TGCAGCGTTGTCGGAGCGGGGGGGATTAATGAGCAGTTCTTC.

The chain is built from TRBV2 and TRBJ1-2, with 8 bases matching TRBD1. With V trimmed by 7 bases and J by 8 bases, 15 bases remained unmatched. The germline gives CDR1 SNHLY, CDR2 FYNNEI. This CDR3 spans 15 amino acids. The CDR3 protein is CASTARVSGGIGYTF. The DNA of the CDR3 is TGTGCCAGCACCGCTCGAGTATCAGGGGGCATCGGCTACACCTTC.

The V and J genes are TRBV5-6 and TRBJ2-7; 10 bases agree with TRBD1. The junction had 7 bases not matched to a gene; V was cut back by 6 bases and J by 7 bases. The germline CDR1 and CDR2 sequences are SGHDT and YYEEEE. The CDR3 has 13 residues. The CDR3 DNA sequence: TGTGCCAGCACCCGACAGGGGGCGGAAGAGCAGTACTTC. It codes for CASTRQGAEEQYF.

The chain links TRBV28 to TRBJ1-5; D possibly corresponds to TRBD1 (6 bases). Germline V gene data show CDR1 as MDHEN and CDR2 as SYDVKM. Trimming left V 6 bases short and J 1 base short, with 13 bases between. CDR3 length: 15 residues. The CDR3 is CASSPGQSSNQPQHF. The CDR3 DNA reads as TGTGCCAGCAGCCCAGGACAGTCAAGCAATCAGCCCCAGCATTTT.

The chain has TRBV6-1 and TRBJ2-5, with D hard to call. The CDR3 sequence is 14 residues long. Germline V gene lookup returns CDR1 MNHNS and CDR2 SASEGT. V shed 2 bases and J shed 4 bases, with 11 bases lying between them. In DNA form, the CDR3 reads TGTGCCAGCAGTGAATTTGCGCGTAGAGAGACCCAGTACTTC. Translation gives CASSEFARRETQYF.

The CDR3 nucleotides are TGTGCCAGCAGCGCCCCTGAGGTAGAGGGGGGGCTGCGGGACAATGAGCAGTTCTTC. Translation gives CASSAPEVEGGLRDNEQFF. The chain employs TRBV7-8 and TRBJ2-1; the D gene is possibly TRBD2 (7 bases). The CDR3 sequence is 19 residues long. CDR1 SGHVS and CDR2 FQNEAQ come from the germline V gene. Trimming stripped 5 bases from V and 5 bases from J, with 28 bases between.

This clone was seen only once. Other DNA sequences in the sample encode the same CDR3. The chain carries TRBV6-5 and TRBJ2-1; 9 bases match TRBD2. Germline V lookup: CDR1 MNHEY, CDR2 SVGAGI. J lost 4 bases, V lost 0 bases, and 1 base had no gene match. This CDR3 is built from 15 residues. The CDR3 protein is CASSYSLAGYNEQFF. CDR3 coding DNA: TGTGCCAGCAGTTACTCCCTAGCGGGGTACAATGAGCAGTTCTTC.

The J gene is TRBJ2-1, the V gene TRBV19, with TRBD2 identical over 9 bases. CDR1 and CDR2 (germline): LNHDA, SQIVND (reference sequence). The trim removed 0 bases at V and 6 bases at J, leaving 6 bases unmatched. The CDR3 extends over 16 amino acids. CDR3 coding DNA: TGTGCCAGTAGTATAGACGAGACTAGCGGTATCAATGAGCAGTTCTTC. Translation gives CASSIDETSGINEQFF.

This clone has just a few counts. The chain recombines TRBV13 with TRBJ2-1; 9 bases agree with TRBD1. Trimming removed 5 bases from V and 0 bases from J; junction bases left unmatched: 11. CDR1 and CDR2 (germline): PRHDT, FYEKMQ (reference sequence). The CDR3 covers 18 residues. CDR3 nucleotides: TGTGCCAGCAGCCCTACGGGACAGGGAGATTACTCCTACAATGAGCAGTTCTTC. This codes for CASSPTGQGDYSYNEQFF.

This clone appeared a single time. The chain links TRBV27 to TRBJ1-1; 7 nucleotides agree with TRBD1. J was trimmed by 0 bases and V by 7 bases; bases with no gene match: 14. The CDR3 has 17 amino acids. CDR1 is MNHEY and CDR2 is SMNVEV in the germline V gene (reference sequence). The DNA of the CDR3 is TGTGCCAGCACTCCGGGAGGGGGCGCGGGGTTGAACACTGAAGCTTTCTTT. Translation: CASTPGGGAGLNTEAFF.

The CDR3 sequence: CASSLFAEQYF. The CDR3 DNA is TGTGCCAGCAGCTTGTTCGCGGAGCAGTACTTC. V usage is TRBV7-2 and J usage is TRBJ2-7; D is unresolved. V was trimmed by 3 bases and J by 7 bases, leaving 7 bases between them. The CDR3 sequence is 11 residues long. Germline V gene lookup returns CDR1 SGHTA and CDR2 FQGNSA.

This rearrangement joins TRBV4-2 to TRBJ1-5; 10 nucleotides line up with TRBD1. In germline, CDR1 is LGHNA, CDR2 YNFKEQ. The CDR3 is 23 residues long. With 4 bases clipped from V and 2 bases from J, the junction kept 26 bases outside the gene matches. The CDR3 DNA sequence: TGTGCCAGCAGCCCTGTTCGAAAACGGAGGGGACAGGGGTTTTATTATGGCAATCAGCCCCAGCATTTT. Protein sequence: CASSPVRKRRGQGFYYGNQPQHF.

The chain employs TRBV6-6 and TRBJ1-2; TRBD1 aligns across 7 bases. Losses at the gene ends were 6 bases for V and 5 bases for J; bases not matched to a gene: 6. Germline values: CDR1 MNHNY, CDR2 SVGAGI (reference sequence). The CDR3 sequence is 13 residues long. CDR3 bases: TGTGCCAGCAGCGAAGACAGGGAGTATGGCTACACCTTC. Its translation: CASSEDREYGYTF.

V and J are TRBV7-6 and TRBJ2-2; D remains unclear. The germline V gene has CDR1 SGHVS and CDR2 FNYEAQ. Trimming cost V 3 bases and J 5 bases, with 13 bases left between them. The CDR3 totals 15 residues. The chain's CDR3 is CASSFALPMTGELFF. CDR3 coding DNA: TGTGCCAGCAGCTTCGCACTCCCGATGACCGGGGAGCTGTTTTTT.

The chain uses TRBV12-5 and TRBJ2-5; D call uncertain. The CDR3 runs to 17 residues. Trimming left V 1 base short and J 5 bases short, with 20 bases between. CDR1 LGHNT and CDR2 FRNRAP come from the germline V gene. CDR3 in DNA: TGTGCTAGTGGTTTGGATCGCCGGGTCGGCCCCTGGGAGACCCAGTACTTC. Translating gives CASGLDRRVGPWETQYF.

The V gene is TRBV4-3, the J gene TRBJ1-4; no firm D call. The CDR3 length is 15 residues. The germline V gene has CDR1 LGHNA and CDR2 YSLEER. V lost 0 bases and J lost 5, with 10 bases in between. CDR3: CASSQDQVENEKLFF. CDR3 nucleotides: TGCGCCAGCAGCCAAGACCAAGTAGAGAATGAAAAACTGTTTTTT.

This clone appeared once. An end of the junction differs from the germline gene, which may be a read error. This chain joins TRBV5-1 and TRBJ1-2; 7 bases map to TRBD1. This CDR3 contains 13 residues. Germline V CDR1 and CDR2: SGHRS, YFSETQ. The CDR3 nucleotides read TGCGTCAGCAGCTGGAACAGGGGCGGGGGCTACACCTTC. This translates into CVSSWNRGGGYTF.

This chain joins TRBV4-1 and TRBJ1-1, with D unclear. This CDR3 has 16 amino acids. Trimming pared 0 bases from V and 7 bases from J, leaving 18 bases between. In germline, CDR1 is MGHRA, CDR2 YSYEKL. CDR3 protein: CASSQDSAGIENEAFF. The CDR3 nucleotides are TGCGCCAGCAGCCAAGATTCCGCCGGGATCGAAAATGAAGCTTTCTTT.

V and J are TRBV19 and TRBJ1-1; D is perhaps TRBD1 (6 bases). Germline lookup yields CDR1 LNHDA and CDR2 SQIVND (reference sequence). The CDR3 consists of 14 residues. Trimming left V 5 bases short and J 1 base short, with 11 bases between. This CDR3 reads CASSGRGSNTEAFF. As DNA, the CDR3 is TGTGCCAGTAGTGGCAGGGGATCGAACACTGAAGCTTTCTTT.

The CDR3 DNA is TGCGCCAGCAGCTTGGTGGGACAGGGGGCGCAGGGTGGTGACTATGGCTACACCTTC. It encodes CASSLVGQGAQGGDYGYTF. The chain joins TRBV5-1 to TRBJ1-2, with TRBD1 matching 12 bases. Germline CDR1 reads SGHRS; CDR2 reads YFSETQ. V trimming: 0 bases; J trimming: 3 bases; junction bases outside the gene matches: 12. The CDR3 is 19 amino acids.